Listed here are 27 T cell receptor beta chains from one sample, sequenced in a study of low-dose radiotherapy and immunotherapy resistance in tumors. Alpha- and beta-chain coverage of first-strand cDNA came from TRAV- and TRBV-specific primers. A roughly 20-cycle PCR with a constant-region primer and V-primer adapter amplified TCRs. TCRdb reanalysed the reads using MiXCR and keeps one entry per CDR3 protein. Here the sample spans some 100,000 distinct CDR3 sequences, about 20% being singletons. Time point noted: after trial treatment. Regarding treatment: LDRT plus nivolumab, ipilimumab, low-dose cyclophosphamide and aspirin (RACIN trial). Sample: PBMCs, taken after low-dose radiotherapy plus immunotherapy. The receptors originated from a female donor with ovarian cancer.

This clonotype was recorded at least ten times. V and J are TRBV10-2 and TRBJ2-1; 12 nucleotides match TRBD2. Germline V lookup: CDR1 WSHSY, CDR2 SAAADI. The J segment lost 9 bases and the V segment lost 3 bases, leaving 12 bases of the junction unmatched. The CDR3 is made up of 17 amino acids. The CDR3 sequence: CASSERLAGDSWIEQFF. CDR3 coding DNA: TGCGCCAGCAGTGAACGACTAGCGGGAGATTCCTGGATTGAGCAGTTCTTC.

This chain's CDR3 is CASSPDGTAFSYEQYF. CDR3 DNA sequence: TGTGCCAGCAGCCCAGATGGGACAGCGTTCTCCTACGAGCAGTACTTC. V is TRBV9 and J is TRBJ2-7; TRBD1 agrees at 7 bases. V lost 4 bases, J lost 0 bases, and 10 bases stayed unmatched. Germline-derived CDR1 and CDR2 are SGDLS and YYNGEE. The length of the CDR3 is 16 residues.

This clonotype was recorded at least ten times. The chain employs TRBV6-5 and TRBJ2-3; 13 bases align to TRBD2. From germline, CDR1 is MNHEY and CDR2 SVGAGI. The CDR3 runs to 16 residues. The J segment lost 2 bases and the V segment lost 7 bases, leaving 6 bases of the junction unmatched. CDR3 coding DNA: TGTGCCAGCACCAAAGGACTAGCGGGAGTCACAGATACGCAGTATTTT. Translated: CASTKGLAGVTDTQYF.

This clonotype was picked up many times. The CDR3 loop is CASSVGQGTGEQYF. The CDR3 bases are TGTGCCAGTAGCGTTGGACAGGGGACCGGCGAGCAGTACTTC. J is TRBJ2-7 and V is TRBV19; 9 bases are a match to TRBD1. The J segment lost 6 bases and the V segment lost 6 bases, leaving 9 bases of the junction unmatched. CDR1 is LNHDA, CDR2 SQIVND, per germline (reference sequence). The CDR3 runs 14 residues.

This clonotype was observed many times. J is TRBJ1-3 and V is TRBV10-3, with a tentative D call TRBD1 (5 bases). V was clipped by 4 bases and J by 2 bases, with 12 bases between them. The CDR3 has 15 amino acids. In germline, CDR1 is ENHRY, CDR2 SYGVKD. CDR3 nucleotides: TGTGCCATCAGTGCACAAGGGGCGGCTGGAAACACCATATATTTT. Its protein product is CAISAQGAAGNTIYF.

This clonotype was detected many times. The chain carries TRBV24-1 and TRBJ2-1, with D hard to call. The CDR3 length is 15 residues. Per the germline V gene, CDR1 is KGHDR and CDR2 is SFDVKD. Trimming took 5 bases from V and 2 from J, leaving 12 bases between them. The CDR3 DNA is TGTGCCACCAGTGTCGGACCCGGCGCCTACAATGAGCAGTTCTTC. Amino acids: CATSVGPGAYNEQFF.

The gene calls are TRBV5-1 and TRBJ2-1; possible D gene TRBD1, 5 bases. Per the germline V gene, CDR1 is SGHRS and CDR2 is YFSETQ. The CDR3 contains 15 residues. V was clipped by 2 bases and J by 0 bases, with 9 bases between them. In DNA, the CDR3 is TGCGCCAGCAGCTTATTGGGGCTCTCCTACAATGAGCAGTTCTTC. It codes for CASSLLGLSYNEQFF.

This clonotype was picked up many times. The rearrangement uses TRBV4-1 and TRBJ2-3; 12 bases agree with TRBD2. There are 17 residues in the CDR3. The V and J ends lost 4 bases and 6 bases, in that order; junction bases with no gene match: 11. CDR1 and CDR2 (germline): MGHRA, YSYEKL. CDR3 coding DNA: TGCGCCAGCAGCCCAACCTCGACTAGCGGGAGAGGTGATACGCAGTATTTT. Its translation is CASSPTSTSGRGDTQYF.

This clonotype showed up many times. CDR3 bases: TGTGCCAGCAGCAGACTAGCGGGGCGCCTACGAAACACCGGGGAGCTGTTTTTT. This codes for CASSRLAGRLRNTGELFF. This chain joins TRBV7-2 and TRBJ2-2; 11 positions match TRBD2. The CDR3 has 18 amino acids. Trimming at V came to 5 bases and at J to 2 bases, leaving 10 bases not matched to a gene. Germline V gene sequence: CDR1 SGHTA, CDR2 FQGNSA.

This clonotype was seen at least ten times. The gene calls are TRBV15 and TRBJ2-7; D is uncertain. From germline, CDR1 is LNHNV and CDR2 YYDKDF (reference sequence). This CDR3 spans 17 amino acids. V was cut by 0 bases and J by 2 bases, with 17 bases left in between. The CDR3 DNA reads as TGTGCCACCAGCAGAGATAGGGCTCCGAATATCCCCTACGAGCAGTACTTC. Translated, it gives CATSRDRAPNIPYEQYF.

This clonotype was counted ten times or more. This rearrangement joins TRBV3-1 to TRBJ2-7; D is possibly TRBD1 (5 bases). The CDR3 has 11 residues. From germline, CDR1 is LGHDT and CDR2 YNNKEL (reference sequence). V lost 8 bases, J lost 6 bases, and 11 bases lay in between. The CDR3 nucleotides read TGTGCCAGCGGTTATCAGGGCGAGCAGTACTTC. Amino acids: CASGYQGEQYF.

This clonotype was counted at least ten times. The chain couples TRBV30 to TRBJ1-6; possibly TRBD1 for D (5 bases). CDR3 length: 13 residues. Trimming took 6 bases from V and 7 from J, leaving 13 bases between them. CDR1 is GTSNPN and CDR2 is SVGIG in the germline V gene (reference sequence). Here the CDR3 DNA reads TGTGCCTGCATTCAGGGTTGGAATTCACCCCTCCACTTT. This gives the protein CACIQGWNSPLHF.

This clonotype was observed many times. The chain uses TRBV29-1 and TRBJ2-7, with TRBD2 matching 7 bases. The ends lost 6 bases at V and 7 bases at J; junction bases unmatched: 6. The germline CDR1 and CDR2 sequences are SQVTM and ANQGSEA. The CDR3 has 11 amino acids. The CDR3 is CSVGDYPEQYF. CDR3 DNA: TGCAGCGTCGGGGACTACCCGGAGCAGTACTTC.

This chain connects TRBV6-6 to TRBJ1-1; D remains unclear. CDR3 length: 14 residues. Trimming took 4 bases from V and 3 from J, leaving 12 bases between them. Germline CDR1 is MNHNY and CDR2 is SVGAGI (reference sequence). CDR3 bases: TGTGCCAGCAGTTTCAGGAGTAGAGACACTGAAGCTTTCTTT. Protein product: CASSFRSRDTEAFF.

This clonotype came up many times. This rearrangement joins TRBV7-2 to TRBJ1-1; TRBD1 is a possible D gene (5 bases). Germline V lookup: CDR1 SGHTA, CDR2 FQGNSA. V lost 5 bases and J lost 3, with 19 bases in between. The CDR3 is 16 amino acids. DNA for the CDR3: TGTGCCAGCAGCGCGTGGGGACGGGCGTCGGACACTGAAGCTTTCTTT. Protein: CASSAWGRASDTEAFF. The variable domain in full, with the rest retrieved from reference TRBV7-2 and TRBJ1-1, is GAGVSQSPSNKVTEKGKDVELRCDPISGHTALYWYRQSLGQGLEFLIYFQGNSAPDKSGLPSDRFSAERTGGSVSTLTIQRTQQEDSAVYLCASSAWGRASDTEAFFGQGTRLTVV.

The chain recombines TRBV28 with TRBJ1-5, with TRBD1 matching over 12 bases. V gave up 7 bases and J gave up 7 bases; unmatched junction bases: 8. There are 15 residues in the CDR3. The germline CDR1 and CDR2 sequences are MDHEN and SYDVKM. The CDR3 sequence is CASILGQGARQPQHF. CDR3 coding DNA: TGTGCCAGCATCTTGGGACAGGGGGCGAGGCAGCCCCAGCATTTT.

This clonotype has at least ten counts. This chain joins TRBV7-8 and TRBJ2-3; 11 bases line up with TRBD2. Trimming removed 8 bases from V and 2 bases from J; junction bases left unmatched: 6. CDR1 and CDR2 (germline): SGHVS, FQNEAQ. The length of the CDR3 is 15 residues. The CDR3 coding sequence is TGTGCCAGCGGACTAGCGGGCGCATACACAGATACGCAGTATTTT. It specifies CASGLAGAYTDTQYF.

Worth noting for this clonotype: Mismatch with germline at one junction end may stem from a read error. The chain combines TRBV27 with TRBJ2-1, with 7 bases identical to TRBD2. Germline CDR1 reads MNHEY; CDR2 reads SMNVEV (reference sequence). The CDR3 totals 16 residues. The CDR3 region is CATSDLLSGENNEQFF. The CDR3, as DNA: TGTGCCACCAGTGACCTACTGAGCGGGGAAAACAATGAGCAGTTCTTC.

At least ten counts were recorded for this clonotype. This chain connects TRBV6-2 or TRBV6-3 to TRBJ2-2, with TRBD1 matching over 10 bases. Germline CDR1 is MNHEY and CDR2 is SVGEGT. Trimming took 6 bases from V and 5 from J; bases not matched to a gene: 6. This CDR3 spans 15 amino acids. The CDR3 loop is CASRDRGRETGELFF. CDR3 DNA: TGTGCCAGCAGAGACAGGGGGCGTGAGACCGGGGAGCTGTTTTTT.

Turning to this clonotype: A much more abundant neighbour one base away suggests this may be a read error. The rearrangement joins TRBV7-6 to TRBJ2-1; D perhaps matches TRBD2 (5 bases). The DNA end lines up better with TRBJ2-7; the J call may be wrong. The CDR3 is made up of 13 amino acids. From germline, CDR1 is SGHVS and CDR2 FNYEAQ. The CDR3 DNA reads as TGTGCCAGCAGCTTGTCTAGCTTTGGAGAGCAGTACTTC. Protein product: CASSLSSFGEQYF.

This clonotype was found many times. The genes are TRBV25-1 and TRBJ1-6; D is possibly TRBD1 (6 bases). CDR1 and CDR2 (germline): MGHDK, SYGVNS. There are 13 residues in the CDR3. The germline V and J ends were trimmed by 6 bases and 6 bases, with 9 bases remaining between them. CDR3 sequence: CASSTGANSPLHF. DNA for the CDR3: TGTGCCAGCAGCACGGGGGCTAATTCACCCCTCCACTTT.

This clonotype was recorded many times. The chain couples TRBV9 to TRBJ2-2; 7 nucleotides line up with TRBD1. Germline V gene lookup returns CDR1 SGDLS and CDR2 YYNGEE. Trimming removed 4 bases from V and 3 bases from J; junction bases left unmatched: 12. This CDR3 region has 17 residues. CDR3 protein: CASSIHSRGRDTGELFF. The DNA of the CDR3 is TGTGCCAGCAGCATCCATTCAAGGGGGCGGGACACCGGGGAGCTGTTTTTT.

This clonotype has ten or more counts. CDR3 nucleotides: TGTGCCAGCAGTGCGGTTTCCAGGGATCACGAGCAGTACTTC. Its protein product is CASSAVSRDHEQYF. V and J are TRBV2 and TRBJ2-7, with D perhaps matching TRBD1 (5 bases). V dropped 4 bases and J dropped 5 bases, with 15 bases sitting between them. There are 14 residues in the CDR3. Per germline, CDR1 SNHLY and CDR2 FYNNEI.

This clonotype was recorded at least ten times. The chain is built from TRBV6-2 or TRBV6-3 and TRBJ2-1; a possible D gene is TRBD1 (5 bases). CDR3 length equals 15 residues. Per germline, CDR1 MNHEY and CDR2 SVGEGT. V gave up 5 bases and J gave up 8 bases, with 19 bases separating them. CDR3 residues: CASSQGNPQWDEQFF. CDR3 DNA: TGTGCCAGCAGTCAGGGAAATCCCCAGTGGGATGAGCAGTTCTTC.

Only one count was recorded for this clonotype. A far larger clone is off by one base, so a read error is likely. The V gene is TRBV4-3, the J gene TRBJ2-7, with 8 bases lining up with TRBD2. CDR1 and CDR2 from the germline V gene are LGHNA and YSLEER. With V trimmed by 1 base and J by 7 bases, 15 bases remained unmatched. There are 17 residues in the CDR3. In DNA, the CDR3 is TGCGCCAGCAGCCAAGCCCTAACTAGCGGAGCCTACAATGAGCAGTACTTC. It translates to CASSQALTSGAYNEQYF.

With regard to this clonotype: This sequence may be a read error, since a much larger clone differs from it by one base. J is TRBJ1-2 and V is TRBV27, with D possibly being TRBD1 (6 bases). Germline V gene data show CDR1 as MNHEY and CDR2 as SMNVEV (reference sequence). CDR3 length: 12 residues. The CDR3 coding sequence is TGTGTCAGCAGTTTTCAGGGGCCTCAAATCACCTTC. This codes for CVSSFQGPQITF.

This clonotype occurred many times. The V gene is TRBV7-2, the J gene TRBJ2-7; 12 nucleotides line up with TRBD2. Germline V gene lookup returns CDR1 SGHTA and CDR2 FQGNSA. The CDR3 length is 16 residues. V was clipped by 1 base and J by 5 bases; unmatched bases: 6. CDR3 protein: CASSLVASGGVNEQYF. The DNA for the CDR3 is TGTGCCAGCAGCTTAGTCGCTAGCGGGGGGGTTAACGAGCAGTACTTC.